Following are 20 T cell receptor beta chains from one sample sequenced in a study of T cell responses to AZD1222 COVID-19 vaccine. Method: immunoSEQ multiplex PCR; TCRdb's copy keeps in-frame clones and lacks some. The sample has about 150,000 clones; roughly 94% are singletons. This sample comprised peripheral blood, obtained on day 0 of AZD1222 vaccination. The receptors here all came from an adult in good health.

V gene TRBV5-1 combines with J gene TRBJ2-2; D possibly corresponds to TRBD1 (6 bases). Germline V CDR1 and CDR2: SGHRS, YFSETQ. The CDR3 covers 15 residues. V was shortened by 3 bases and J by 5 bases, with 14 bases between the two germline ends. The CDR3 DNA is TGCGCCAGCAGCTGGTACAGGGATTTGACCGGGGAGCTGTTTTTT. Its protein product is CASSWYRDLTGELFF.

The gene calls are TRBV11-3 and TRBJ2-1, with 9 bases identical to TRBD1. V dropped 1 base and J dropped 5; count of bases not matched to a gene: 6. The CDR3 consists of 16 residues. Germline loops: CDR1 SGHNT, CDR2 YENEEA. As DNA, the CDR3 is TGTGCCAGCAGCTTAGCAACGGACAGGGGCAACAATGAGCAGTTCTTC. Amino acids: CASSLATDRGNNEQFF. The full variable domain, in which reference TRBV11-3 and TRBJ2-1 provide the parts outside the CDR3, is EAGVVQSPRYKIIEKKQPVAFWCNPISGHNTLYWYLQNLGQGPELLIRYENEEAVDDSQLPKDRFSAERLKGVDSTLKIQPAELGDSAVYLCASSLATDRGNNEQFFGPGTRLTVL.

This rearrangement joins TRBV7-9 to TRBJ2-5; D remains ambiguous. The CDR3 runs to 13 residues. The V and J ends lost 1 base and 7 bases respectively, with 10 bases between them. Germline V gene sequence: CDR1 SEHNR, CDR2 FQNEAQ (reference sequence). CDR3 in DNA: TGTGCCAGCAGCTTAGAATCTCCAGTGACCCAGTACTTC. Protein sequence: CASSLESPVTQYF.

This rearrangement joins TRBV6-5 to TRBJ1-1; the D gene is possibly TRBD1 (5 bases). CDR1 is MNHEY, CDR2 SVGAGI, per germline. The CDR3 spans 11 residues. Deletions cut 7 bases from V and 11 bases from J, with 14 bases between. CDR3: CASITPRGAFF. The CDR3 DNA sequence: TGTGCCAGCATCACCCCGCGGGGGGCTTTCTTT.

V usage is TRBV2 and J usage is TRBJ1-2, with D possibly TRBD1 on 5 matching bases. Trimming removed 8 bases at V and 4 bases at J, with 26 bases between. Germline V gene sequence: CDR1 SNHLY, CDR2 FYNNEI. The CDR3 contains 17 residues. CDR3 sequence: CASRGSGGISVGYGYTF. CDR3 DNA: TGTGCCAGCCGCGGAAGTGGGGGAATCAGCGTCGGCTATGGCTACACCTTC. Full variable domain (remainder filled in from reference TRBV2 and TRBJ1-2): EPEVTQTPSHQVTQMGQEVILRCVPISNHLYFYWYRQILGQKVEFLVSFYNNEISEKSEIFDDQFSVERPDGSNFTLKIRSTKLEDSAMYFCASRGSGGISVGYGYTFGSGTRLTVV.

DNA for the CDR3: TGCAGCGTTGTAACGGGGGCCTATGGCTACACCTTC. As protein: CSVVTGAYGYTF. The V and J genes are TRBV29-1 and TRBJ1-2; a possible D gene is TRBD1 (6 bases). Germline loops: CDR1 SQVTM, CDR2 ANQGSEA. The germline V and J ends were trimmed by 4 bases and 4 bases, with 10 bases remaining between them. The CDR3 contains 12 residues.

This chain joins TRBV20-1 and TRBJ1-1; D not resolved. Trimming stripped 7 bases from V and 9 bases from J, with 12 bases between. CDR1 and CDR2 (germline): DFQATT, SNEGSKA (reference sequence). The CDR3 totals 10 residues. The CDR3 sequence: CSVPGGQAFF. The CDR3 bases are TGCAGTGTCCCGGGCGGCCAAGCTTTCTTT.

V usage is TRBV27 and J usage is TRBJ2-7, with D possibly matching TRBD2 (6 bases). Germline CDR1 is MNHEY and CDR2 is SMNVEV (reference sequence). V was cut by 4 bases and J by 4 bases, with 11 bases left in between. The CDR3 is made up of 13 amino acids. The CDR3, as DNA: TGTGCCAGCAGTTACCTTCGGGGGTACGAGCAGTACGTC. Translation: CASSYLRGYEQYV.

The chain uses TRBV4-1 and TRBJ2-1; 8 bases are a match to TRBD2. After removal of 4 bases from V and 2 bases from J, the junction contained 7 bases not matched to a gene. CDR3 length: 16 amino acids. CDR1 is MGHRA, CDR2 YSYEKL, per germline. DNA of the CDR3: TGCGCCAGCAGCCGAACGACACTAGCGGCCTACAATGAGCAGTTCTTC. Amino acids: CASSRTTLAAYNEQFF.

The table lists this clone with a count of one. The CDR3 DNA reads TGTGCCAGCAGTTCCAGGGCCGGCTACACCTTC. It translates to CASSSRAGYTF. The V and J genes are TRBV28 and TRBJ1-2; tentative D call: TRBD1 (5 bases). V dropped 4 bases and J dropped 8 bases, with 8 bases sitting between them. CDR3 length equals 11 residues. Germline V CDR1 and CDR2: MDHEN, SYDVKM.

Comment on this clone: Other DNA sequences in the sample encode the same CDR3. V is TRBV7-2 and J is TRBJ2-2; D gene unclear. The germline V gene has CDR1 SGHTA and CDR2 FQGNSA. The CDR3 sequence is 13 residues long. Between the trimmed V and J ends, which lost 1 base and 5 bases, there was a span of 5 bases. CDR3: CASSLVTTGELFF. In DNA form, the CDR3 reads TGTGCCAGCAGCTTAGTAACGACCGGGGAGCTGTTTTTT.

In its sample, this clone was seen once. The chain links TRBV2 to TRBJ1-6; D is unclear. Germline V gene sequence: CDR1 SNHLY, CDR2 FYNNEI. This CDR3 comprises 15 residues. V was cut by 3 bases and J by 4 bases, with 10 bases left in between. CDR3 nucleotide sequence: TGTGCCAGCAGTGAGAGGAGAAGTTATAATTCACCCCTCCACTTT. Protein product: CASSERRSYNSPLHF. Drawing the rest from reference TRBV2 and TRBJ1-6, the complete variable domain is EPEVTQTPSHQVTQMGQEVILRCVPISNHLYFYWYRQILGQKVEFLVSFYNNEISEKSEIFDDQFSVERPDGSNFTLKIRSTKLEDSAMYFCASSERRSYNSPLHFGNGTRLTVT.

This chain joins TRBV7-9 and TRBJ2-5; a weak D match, TRBD1 (6 bases). Trimming removed 5 bases at V and 6 bases at J, with 13 bases between. The CDR3 covers 13 residues. Germline CDR1 SEHNR, CDR2 FQNEAQ (reference sequence). The CDR3 protein is CASSTRTAKTQYF. The CDR3 nucleotides are TGTGCCAGCAGCACCCGGACAGCAAAGACCCAGTACTTC.

The chain employs TRBV5-4 and TRBJ2-1; the D gene is possibly TRBD2 (5 bases). Trimming cost V 4 bases and J 4 bases, with 15 bases left between them. Germline V CDR1 and CDR2: SGHNT, YYREEE (reference sequence). This CDR3 has 15 residues. CDR3 sequence reads: CASSELVMSYNEQFF. The CDR3 DNA reads as TGTGCCAGCAGCGAACTAGTTATGAGTTACAATGAGCAGTTCTTC.

The chain is built from TRBV25-1 and TRBJ1-2, with D tentatively TRBD1 (5 bases). The CDR3 contains 12 residues. CDR1 and CDR2 (germline): MGHDK, SYGVNS. Trimming left V 10 bases short and J 2 bases short, with 11 bases between. Here the CDR3 DNA reads TGTGCCACCAGGGAGGGGAACTATGGCTACACCTTC. Translated, it gives CATREGNYGYTF.

This chain connects TRBV5-1 to TRBJ2-7; 11 nucleotides match TRBD1. Trimming took 1 base from V and 7 from J; bases not matched to a gene: 7. The CDR3 consists of 15 residues. Germline loops: CDR1 SGHRS, CDR2 YFSETQ. The CDR3 loop reads CASSLTGTGGGEQYV. CDR3 in DNA: TGCGCCAGCAGCTTGACCGGGACAGGGGGTGGGGAGCAGTACGTC.

This rearrangement joins TRBV7-2 to TRBJ2-7; either TRBD1 or TRBD2 may fit D (5 bases each). This CDR3 contains 15 residues. CDR1 and CDR2 from the germline V gene are SGHTA and FQGNSA. V was shortened by 5 bases and J by 0 bases, with 14 bases between the two germline ends. CDR3 in DNA: TGTGCCAGCAGCCTCAGGGCAGGGAGCTCCTACGAGCAGTACGTC. This sequence encodes CASSLRAGSSYEQYV.

J is TRBJ1-5 and V is TRBV6-5, with 9 nucleotides matching TRBD1. CDR1 and CDR2 (germline): MNHEY, SVGAGI. V was pared by 5 bases and J by 4 bases, with 6 bases of the junction left unmatched. There are 15 residues in the CDR3. The CDR3 loop reads CASSPRTGENQPQHF. CDR3 DNA: TGTGCCAGCAGTCCGCGGACAGGGGAAAATCAGCCCCAGCATTTT.

This clone has just one count. CDR3 sequence reads: CATSDPRTGGAYGYTF. CDR3 DNA sequence: TGTGCCACCAGTGATCCGCGCACGGGGGGGGCCTATGGCTACACCTTC. The V call is TRBV24-1, the J call TRBJ1-2, with D maybe TRBD1 (6 bases). Germline loops: CDR1 KGHDR, CDR2 SFDVKD. CDR3 length: 16 amino acids. V was trimmed by 3 bases and J by 4 bases, leaving 17 bases between them.

This clone was found a few times. V and J are TRBV6-1 and TRBJ1-6; D ambiguous. The V and J ends lost 2 bases and 4 bases respectively, with 3 bases between them. Germline assignment: CDR1 MNHNS and CDR2 SASEGT. The CDR3 sequence is 13 residues long. The CDR3 is CASSEQYNSPLHF. The DNA for the CDR3 is TGTGCCAGCAGTGAACAATATAATTCACCCCTCCACTTT.